The source of this T cell receptor (beta chain) is a study of blood T cell repertoires in COVID-19. Study overall: There were acute and convalescent COVID-19 samples, and they came from the United States, Italy and Spain. The analysed material was cDNA or gDNA that came from T cells, B-cell-depleted T cells, or PBMCs.

Trimming left V 4 bases short and J 4 bases short, with 14 bases between. Germline values: CDR1 SNHLY, CDR2 FYNNEI. This CDR3 is built from 15 residues. Seattle patients were enrolled during active infection and followed longitudinally. Authors' processing steps: Cell counts per sample came from amplifying reference gene primers. Profiled with immunoSEQ multiplex PCR; TCRdb holds only in-frame clones, not every one. V, J and clone size are those of that table, while D and trimming were read from the DNA. Here the sample spans some 270,000 clones, about 82% being singletons. The sequenced sample was peripheral blood. This sequence was found in a woman of 80 years or more with COVID-19, enrolled during active disease. The chain joins TRBV2 to TRBJ1-3; tentative D call: TRBD1 (5 bases). The CDR3 sequence: CASSVFQGGGNTIYF. The DNA of the CDR3 is TGTGCCAGCAGTGTTTTTCAGGGAGGCGGAAACACCATATATTTT.